What follows describes a single T cell receptor (beta chain). The specificity of this receptor is unknown. Base quality data are lacking; no much larger clone is found one base away. The immunoSEQ Assay, a bias-controlled multiplex PCR, was used to amplify TCRbeta CDR3 regions from genomic DNA. In the paper's pipeline: Within the assay, amplification of reference gene primers was used to estimate how many nucleated cells each sample contained. To quantify the absolute abundance of each unique TCRbeta CDR3 rearrangement, sequence reads were collapsed and filtered. For each sample, productive Simpson clonality was calculated as the square root of Simpson's diversity index over productive rearrangements. The table was pulled from immuneACCESS by TCRdb, which kept in-frame rearrangements only. Such tables lose some clones; where checked, under half of the loss comes from unresolved V genes, and the rest has no known cause. V, J and clone size are those of that table, while D and trimming were read from the DNA. This sample lists fewer than 350,000 clones; roughly 89% were detected once. The ten largest clones add up to about 6.1% of the sample.

These data are taken from a study of blood T cell repertoires in COVID-19 (dated by TCRdb to about 2020). Describing the broader study: Samples covering the acute and convalescent phases of COVID-19 were provided by collaborators in the United States, Italy and Spain. The prospective study material was composed of cDNA or gDNA derived from T cells, B-cell-depleted T cells, or PBMCs. Deeply sampled blood TCRbeta repertoires from subjects exposed to, actively infected with, or recovered from COVID-19 were included in the dataset. The samples were drawn from the first 160 participants of the ongoing ImmuneRACE study and from 1,254 subjects provided by 6 global collaborators. Sample metadata almost always included a de-identified subject ID, COVID-19 status, age in years and sex. Where HLA class I and class II types were available, the types were taken from metadata supplied by the sample provider, not from assay-based typing. The repertoires were made available in a free public database intended to serve as a resource for research on the immune response to SARS-CoV-2.

Trimming removed 3 bases from V and 4 bases from J, leaving 9 bases between the germline ends. The germline V gene specifies ENHRY as CDR1 and SYGVKD as CDR2. The CDR3 runs 13 residues from the cysteine to the phenylalanine. The CDR3 DNA has 39 bases and is translated from base 1. Participants in the prospective study were enrolled through a virtual design, were aged about 18 to 90 years, and lived in approximately 24 United States geographic areas. To assign participants to cohorts, the prospective study relied on clinical history that participants themselves reported in a screening survey and a study questionnaire. For ImmuneRACE Cohort 3, a participant was defined as recovered based on two consecutive negative NP/OP PCR tests, clearance by a healthcare professional, or resolution of symptoms. In the prospective study, whole blood, serum and a nasopharyngeal or oropharyngeal swab were collected from each participant by mobile phlebotomists. Additional blood draws and questionnaires over a roughly two-month period could optionally be provided by prospective study participants. Prospective study blood samples were shipped either frozen or at room temperature before DNA extraction.

Overall study results and their limits: The quantity of clinical and demographic metadata differed by source and by participant and was supplied without curation.

The chain employs TRBV10-3 and TRBJ1-2; D gene: possibly TRBD1, on 6 matching bases. Sequenced: PBMCs or T cells enriched from blood (not recorded which). The receptor's source is a woman in her forties who had recovered from COVID-19. The CDR3 protein sequence reads: CAISDDRIYGYTF. The bases are TGTGCCATCAGTGATGACAGGATCTATGGCTACACCTTC.